The rows below give T cell receptor beta chains drawn from one sample of a study of T-cell memory formation after mild COVID-19. TCRdb reprocessed the 5' RACE reads via MiXCR and lists one record per CDR3 protein. The table lists over 300,000 distinct CDR3 sequences, 20% of them singletons. Sequenced material: PBMCs or a T cell subset sorted from them (not recorded which). Source of these receptors: a man between 18 and 29 years old who had mild COVID-19 (a few samples of this study predate the infection). Cell type and time point are not known. CDR3s include the opening cysteine and the closing phenylalanine or tryptophan. D genes are given only for firm matches. Clone size is not always given. Where it is, it says once, few, many or a class for expanded clones.

j_gene	v_gene	abundance	d_gene	CDR3nt	CDR3aa
TRBJ1-1	TRBV5-1	many	.	TGCGCCAGCAGCTTGTTTGGGAACACTGAAGCTTTCTTT	CASSLFGNTEAFF
TRBJ1-1	TRBV6-6	.	.	TGTGCCAGCATGCAAGACGCTGAAGCTTTCTTT	CASMQDAEAFF
TRBJ2-2	TRBV20-1	.	.	TGCAGTGCCAAAAACCCCCTAAACACCGGGGAGCTGTTTTTT	CSAKNPLNTGELFF
TRBJ2-3	TRBV4-1	many	.	TGCGCCAGCAGCCAAGATGGAGGGGGAGGAGATACGCAGTATTTT	CASSQDGGGGDTQYF
TRBJ1-1	TRBV6-5	few	.	TGTGCCAGCAGTTACCGGGGGGACACTGAAGCTTTCTTT	CASSYRGDTEAFF
TRBJ1-1	TRBV20-1	few	.	TGCAGTGCCATCGACAGGTTTGACACTGAAGCTTTCTTT	CSAIDRFDTEAFF
TRBJ2-2	TRBV28	.	TRBD1	TGTGCCAGCAGTTGGACAGGCTTAACCCTCAACACCGGGGAGCTGTTTTTT	CASSWTGLTLNTGELFF
TRBJ1-6	TRBV28	.	.	TGTGCCAGCAGTTTACGGCCGGGGAGGGGCCTTTCACCCCTCCACTTT	CASSLRPGRGLSPLHF
TRBJ2-5	TRBV2	.	TRBD2	TGTGCCAGCAGATCGACTAGCGGGGGGGGAAAGACCCAGTACTTC	CASRSTSGGGKTQYF
TRBJ1-1	TRBV11-2	.	.	TGTGCCAGCAGCTTGACAGTCGTGGAAGAAGCTTTCTTT	CASSLTVVEEAFF
TRBJ2-3	TRBV20-1	.	TRBD1	TGCAGTGCATTCCAGGGGGTGGCAGATACGCAGTATTTT	CSAFQGVADTQYF
TRBJ1-6	TRBV7-2	few	.	TGTGCCAGCAGGGCTACGGGGGGTTATTCACCCCTCCACTTT	CASRATGGYSPLHF
TRBJ1-2	TRBV27	.	TRBD1	TGTGCCAGCAGTTTTCATGACAGGGGTTATGGCTACACCTTC	CASSFHDRGYGYTF
TRBJ1-1	TRBV5-1	.	.	TGCGCCAGCAGCGCAGGCGAGAACACTGAAGCTTTCTTT	CASSAGENTEAFF
TRBJ2-7	TRBV5-1	.	TRBD1	TGCGCCAGCAGCTGGAAGACAGGGAACTCGGAGCAGTACTTC	CASSWKTGNSEQYF
TRBJ2-7	TRBV9	.	.	TGTGCCAGCAGCGTTCTCCCCGCGGTGGGGCTCTACGAGCAGTACTTC	CASSVLPAVGLYEQYF
TRBJ2-7	TRBV3-1	.	TRBD1	TGTGCCAGCAGCCGCAGCGGCAGGGGGCTTTCCTACGAGCAGTACTTC	CASSRSGRGLSYEQYF
TRBJ1-1	TRBV6-5	.	.	TGTGCCAGCAGTTATTTAGGGGGCACTGAAGCTTTCTTT	CASSYLGGTEAFF
TRBJ2-7	TRBV10-3	few	.	TGTGCCATCAGTGACCCAGGGAAGCACGAGCAGTACTTC	CAISDPGKHEQYF
TRBJ2-4	TRBV12-3/TRBV12-4	.	.	TGTGCCAGCACCGTGACAGGCCAGCCGACGTACTTC	CASTVTGQPTYF
TRBJ2-6	TRBV12-3/TRBV12-4	.	.	TGTGCCAGCAGTTTACGGACAGACCCTAGGTCAGGTGGGGCCAACGTCCTGACTTTC	CASSLRTDPRSGGANVLTF
TRBJ2-6	TRBV24-1	few	.	TGTGCCACGGGTTCTGGATGGTCTGGGGCCAACGTCCTGACTTTC	CATGSGWSGANVLTF
TRBJ1-5	TRBV19	once	.	TGTGCCAGTAGTATATACGTCGTAACCGTCCAGCCCCAGCATTTT	CASSIYVVTVQPQHF
TRBJ1-2	TRBV4-3	few	.	TGCGCCAGCAGCCAAGAATTATCCAAACGGGGAACGGTCGCCTATGGCTACACCTTC	CASSQELSKRGTVAYGYTF
TRBJ1-1	TRBV6-5	.	.	TGTGCCAGCACTGCGCCCGGCAGGGCCACTGAAGCTTTCTTT	CASTAPGRATEAFF
TRBJ1-2	TRBV4-1	few	.	TGCGCCAGCAGCCAAGTAAACAGAAACTATGGCTACACCTTC	CASSQVNRNYGYTF
TRBJ1-2	TRBV12-3/TRBV12-4	few	.	TGTGCCAGCAGTTTATCGGAGAACTATGGCTACACCTTC	CASSLSENYGYTF
TRBJ2-3	TRBV30	.	TRBD2	TGTGCCTGGAGTAGCGGGGGGCCAGATACGCAGTATTTT	CAWSSGGPDTQYF
TRBJ2-5	TRBV6-2/TRBV6-3	few	TRBD2	TGTGCCAGCAGTCCTTGGACTAGCGGCCAAGAGACCCAGTACTTC	CASSPWTSGQETQYF
TRBJ2-1	TRBV9	.	.	TGTGCCAGCAGCGTAGTAGGGGATGAGCAGTTCTTC	CASSVVGDEQFF
TRBJ2-3	TRBV7-6	.	.	TGTGCCAGCAGCCCGCCCACCCGGGGTTTGGAGCAGTATTTT	CASSPPTRGLEQYF
TRBJ1-2	TRBV5-1	once	.	TGCGCCATCCAAGACAGTAACTATGGCTACACCTTC	CAIQDSNYGYTF
TRBJ2-7	TRBV5-6	.	.	TGTGCCAGCAGCCCAATCAGTGGACAGCGTCAAAGGAACGAGCAGTACTTC	CASSPISGQRQRNEQYF
TRBJ2-3	TRBV7-2	few	TRBD2	TGTGCCAGCAGCTTTTCGCGGGGGGCGATCCCAGATACGCAGTATTTT	CASSFSRGAIPDTQYF
TRBJ2-2	TRBV20-1	.	.	TGCAGTGCTTACCTAGCGAACACCGGGGAGCTGTTTTTT	CSAYLANTGELFF
TRBJ1-2	TRBV5-1	.	.	TGCGCCAGCAATGGAGGAGGCCCCGGCGTGGACGGCTACACCTTC	CASNGGGPGVDGYTF
TRBJ2-3	TRBV3-1	many	.	TGTGCCAGCAGCCCTACCTGGACGGTGAGCACAGATACGCAGTATTTT	CASSPTWTVSTDTQYF